The T cell receptor (beta chain) described here comes from a study of identical twins. Study findings and constraints: In cord blood, abundant beta clonotypes had fewer insertions; memory showed no trend. Weaker excess twin sharing was observed in beta out-of-frame sequences.

Healthy Caucasians supplied all donations. At least ten counts were recorded for this clonotype. Its antigen is as yet unknown. A universal primer binding site was introduced by template switching. The final cDNA contained unique molecular identifiers. TCRdb passed the 5' RACE reads through MiXCR, listing each CDR3 protein once. The sample has 700,000 or so distinct CDR3 sequences, 8.5% to 9% seen once. The CDR3 runs 14 residues. Per the germline V gene, CDR1 is SEHNR and CDR2 is FQNEAQ (reference sequence). Trimming left V 5 bases short and J 7 bases short, with 12 bases between. These same data were also listed under a study on yellow fever vaccine responses in identical twins.

The clonotype originates from a woman under 30 in good health. This chain links TRBV7-9 with TRBJ1-6; D call uncertain. The sample consisted of PBMCs. The CDR3 nucleotides read TGTGCCAGCAGCCTTCCGTCCGGGAATTCACCCCTCCACTTT. It yields the protein CASSLPSGNSPLHF.